Listed below are T cell receptor beta chains from one sample, sequenced in a study of response to subunit inactivated influenza vaccine. TCRdb reanalysed the RT-PCR reads using MiXCR and keeps one entry per CDR3 protein. The sample yields roughly 780,000 distinct CDR3 sequences, around 18% seen once. Here the sequenced sample was PBMCs from blood, taken roughly 5 days after vaccination. The receptors were sampled from a man in his forties or fifties who received an inactivated influenza vaccine. Each CDR3 is given with its conserved first and last residue. A D gene is named only where the DNA matches it firmly. Size is stated for part of the rows, as once, few or many counts, or as a class when the clone is expanded.

size: NA; D: TRBD1; V: TRBV7-3; J: TRBJ1-4; DNA: TGTGCCAGCAGCTTAAGAGACAGGGGCCGGCCCTCAACTAATGAAAAACTGTTTTTT; CDR3: CASSLRDRGRPSTNEKLFF
size: NA; D: TRBD2; V: TRBV20-1; J: TRBJ2-1; DNA: TGCAGTGCCACCACTAGCGGGGGTTACAATGAGCAGTTCTTC; CDR3: CSATTSGGYNEQFF
size: many; D: NA; V: TRBV6-5; J: TRBJ2-5; DNA: TGTGCCAGCAGTTACTCGATTATCGAGACCCAGTACTTC; CDR3: CASSYSIIETQYF
size: NA; D: TRBD1; V: TRBV12-3/TRBV12-4; J: TRBJ1-2; DNA: TGTGCCAGCAGTTCCGGACAGGACCCTTATAACTATGGCTACACCTTC; CDR3: CASSSGQDPYNYGYTF
size: NA; D: TRBD1; V: TRBV6-2/TRBV6-3; J: TRBJ1-2; DNA: TGTGCCAGCAGTTACGGGACAGCGGCTAACTATGGCTACACCTTC; CDR3: CASSYGTAANYGYTF
size: few; D: TRBD2; V: TRBV20-1; J: TRBJ2-7; DNA: TGCAGTGCTCTTAGCGGGAGGGCCTTGTTCACCTACGAGCAGTACTTC; CDR3: CSALSGRALFTYEQYF
size: NA; D: NA; V: TRBV7-2; J: TRBJ2-1; DNA: TGTGCCAGCAGCTTAGCGGGGGGGCTAGCAAGTGAGCAGTTCTTC; CDR3: CASSLAGGLASEQFF
size: NA; D: TRBD1; V: TRBV7-9; J: TRBJ2-7; DNA: TGTGCCAGCAGCTCCGGGACAGGGGGAAGTGACGAGCAGTACTTC; CDR3: CASSSGTGGSDEQYF
size: NA; D: NA; V: TRBV29-1; J: TRBJ1-1; DNA: TGCAGCGCCCCGTCTGCAGGCTTGAGCACTGAAGCTTTCTTT; CDR3: CSAPSAGLSTEAFF
size: few; D: NA; V: TRBV11-2; J: TRBJ2-3; DNA: TGTGCCAGCAGCTTAGAGGGCCGGTCTTGGACAGATACGCAGTATTTT; CDR3: CASSLEGRSWTDTQYF
size: few; D: NA; V: TRBV4-1; J: TRBJ2-7; DNA: TGCGCCAGCAGCCAAATCAGCAGTGCCTACGAGCAGTACTTC; CDR3: CASSQISSAYEQYF
size: NA; D: NA; V: TRBV25-1; J: TRBJ2-5; DNA: TGTGCCAGCAGTGCGGATGTGCAAAGGTCGCAGTACTTC; CDR3: CASSADVQRSQYF
size: few; D: TRBD1; V: TRBV25-1; J: TRBJ2-7; DNA: TGTGCCAGCAGTGAACTCCCGGGACAGGGGGCGAGCGAGCAGTACTTC; CDR3: CASSELPGQGASEQYF
size: many; D: TRBD1; V: TRBV29-1; J: TRBJ2-1; DNA: TGCAGCGTTGCCGGGACAGGGGCCTACAATGAGCAGTTCTTC; CDR3: CSVAGTGAYNEQFF
size: few; D: NA; V: TRBV29-1; J: TRBJ1-2; DNA: TGCAGCGTTGGCGGCTACACCTTC; CDR3: CSVGGYTF
size: many; D: NA; V: TRBV12-3/TRBV12-4; J: TRBJ2-2; DNA: TGTGCCAGCAGTTCCCCTGGTCCCTCGGGGCTGTTTTTT; CDR3: CASSSPGPSGLFF
size: few; D: NA; V: TRBV5-1; J: TRBJ2-6; DNA: TGCGCCAGCACAGGGGACAATGGGGCCAACGTCCTGACTTTC; CDR3: CASTGDNGANVLTF
size: few; D: TRBD2; V: TRBV11-1; J: TRBJ2-7; DNA: TGTGCCAGCAGCGCTCCGGGAGGCCTATCCCCTATCGCCTACGAGCAGTACTTC; CDR3: CASSAPGGLSPIAYEQYF
size: many; D: TRBD2; V: TRBV5-1; J: TRBJ2-1; DNA: TGCGCCAGCAGCCCTGGCGTGTACAGCGGGGGAAATGAGCAGTTCTTC; CDR3: CASSPGVYSGGNEQFF
size: NA; D: TRBD1; V: TRBV9; J: TRBJ1-5; DNA: TGTGCCAGCAGCGTGGGACAGGGGACATATCAGCCCCAGCATTTT; CDR3: CASSVGQGTYQPQHF
size: NA; D: TRBD1; V: TRBV7-2; J: TRBJ1-1; DNA: TGTGCCAGCAGCCCGGACAGGGCCACGAACACTGAAGCTTTCTTT; CDR3: CASSPDRATNTEAFF
size: NA; D: NA; V: TRBV7-2; J: TRBJ1-5; DNA: TGTGCCAGCAGCTTCCAGGACGGAGATCAGCCCCAGCATTTT; CDR3: CASSFQDGDQPQHF
size: NA; D: NA; V: TRBV30; J: TRBJ1-5; DNA: TGTGCCTGGAGTCACAGGGACAATCAGCCCCAGCATTTT; CDR3: CAWSHRDNQPQHF
size: few; D: NA; V: TRBV29-1; J: TRBJ2-3; DNA: TGCAGTGTTGAAGATGAGCGGGCAGCCACAGATACGCAGTATTTT; CDR3: CSVEDERAATDTQYF
size: few; D: NA; V: TRBV21-1; J: TRBJ2-1; DNA: TGTGCCAGCAGCAAAGTGACTAGCGGTAATGAGCAGTTCTTC; CDR3: CASSKVTSGNEQFF
size: NA; D: NA; V: TRBV9; J: TRBJ1-2; DNA: TGTGCCAGCAGCAAGGACAGCTCAGCTAACTATGGCTACACCTTC; CDR3: CASSKDSSANYGYTF
size: NA; D: NA; V: TRBV20-1; J: TRBJ1-2; DNA: TGCAGTGCTAGAGATCCCAGACAGAGGAACTATGGCTACACCTTC; CDR3: CSARDPRQRNYGYTF
size: many; D: NA; V: TRBV20-1; J: TRBJ2-5; DNA: TGCAGCGCCAGGGGTTCAAGAGAGACCCAGTACTTC; CDR3: CSARGSRETQYF
size: few; D: TRBD2; V: TRBV20-1; J: TRBJ2-7; DNA: TGCAGTGCTAGAGATCCGGGAGGCTTCTCCTACGAGCAGTACTTC; CDR3: CSARDPGGFSYEQYF
size: few; D: TRBD2; V: TRBV20-1; J: TRBJ2-3; DNA: TGCAGTGCTATCTCGCTAGCGGGACCAGATACGCAGTATTTT; CDR3: CSAISLAGPDTQYF
size: few; D: TRBD1; V: TRBV11-2; J: TRBJ2-7; DNA: TGTGCCAGCAGCTTTCACGGACAGGGGTACAACGAGCAGTACTTC; CDR3: CASSFHGQGYNEQYF
size: NA; D: TRBD1; V: TRBV30; J: TRBJ2-1; DNA: TGTGCCTGGAGTGTTGGGTACTTCGGGACAGGGGTATACAATGAGCAGTTCTTC; CDR3: CAWSVGYFGTGVYNEQFF
size: few; D: TRBD1; V: TRBV25-1; J: TRBJ2-5; DNA: TGTGCCAGCCGACAGACAGGGATTAAAGAGACCCAGTACTTC; CDR3: CASRQTGIKETQYF
size: few; D: NA; V: TRBV29-1; J: TRBJ2-3; DNA: TGCAGCGTTGGACTAGAAGGGGGCTACAGCACAGATACGCAGTATTTT; CDR3: CSVGLEGGYSTDTQYF
size: few; D: TRBD2; V: TRBV5-6; J: TRBJ2-3; DNA: TGTGCCAGCAGCTTGGTCCCTAGCGGGGTTGTAGATACGCAGTATTTT; CDR3: CASSLVPSGVVDTQYF
size: few; D: NA; V: TRBV20-1; J: TRBJ2-3; DNA: TGCAGCCTCCAGGACTACCTTTCGACAGATACGCAGTATTTT; CDR3: CSLQDYLSTDTQYF
size: NA; D: NA; V: TRBV4-2; J: TRBJ2-7; DNA: TGTGCCAGCAGCCAAGATTACTTGGGAGAGGAGCAGTACTTC; CDR3: CASSQDYLGEEQYF
size: many; D: TRBD2; V: TRBV7-8; J: TRBJ2-1; DNA: TGTGCCAGCAGCTTGCCCCGCAGGCTAGCGGAGGGGAATGAGCAGTTCTTC; CDR3: CASSLPRRLAEGNEQFF
size: NA; D: TRBD2; V: TRBV4-1; J: TRBJ2-1; DNA: TGCGCCAGCAGCACTATAAGCGGGGGGGCAGGTGAGCAGTTCTTC; CDR3: CASSTISGGAGEQFF
size: few; D: TRBD1; V: TRBV10-3; J: TRBJ1-1; DNA: TGTGCCATCATGAACCCGGGACAGGGGAACACTGAAGCTTTCTTT; CDR3: CAIMNPGQGNTEAFF
size: few; D: NA; V: TRBV12-3/TRBV12-4; J: TRBJ2-1; DNA: TGTGCCAGCAGTTTAAATAGTGTCGGGACCCTATCCCATGAGCAGTTCTTC; CDR3: CASSLNSVGTLSHEQFF
size: NA; D: TRBD2; V: TRBV24-1; J: TRBJ2-5; DNA: TGTGCCACCAGTGACGAGACTAGCGGAGAAGAGACCCAGTACTTC; CDR3: CATSDETSGEETQYF
size: few; D: NA; V: TRBV28; J: TRBJ2-7; DNA: TGTGCCAGCACCCCCCCAGCCGGGACGGCAGCCTACGAGCAGTACTTC; CDR3: CASTPPAGTAAYEQYF
size: NA; D: TRBD1; V: TRBV7-9; J: TRBJ2-1; DNA: TGTGCCAGCAGCTCCCGGGACAGGGGGACAAATGAGCAGTTCTTC; CDR3: CASSSRDRGTNEQFF
size: NA; D: NA; V: TRBV6-5; J: TRBJ2-1; DNA: TGTGCCAGCAGTTACTCGGGAGCCCACAATGAGCAGTTCTTC; CDR3: CASSYSGAHNEQFF
size: NA; D: NA; V: TRBV4-2; J: TRBJ2-1; DNA: TGTGCCAGCAGACAAGACTCAGTTAAATCCTACAATGAGCAGTTCTTC; CDR3: CASRQDSVKSYNEQFF
size: few; D: NA; V: TRBV5-1; J: TRBJ2-3; DNA: TGCGCCAGCTACTCTCTGGGCACAGATACGCAGTATTTT; CDR3: CASYSLGTDTQYF
size: few; D: TRBD2; V: TRBV24-1; J: TRBJ2-1; DNA: TGTGCCACCAGTGATTCGGGACTAGCGGGAGGGCCGTTGGATGAGCAGTTCTTC; CDR3: CATSDSGLAGGPLDEQFF
size: NA; D: NA; V: TRBV19; J: TRBJ1-5; DNA: TGTGCCAGTAGTAACTGGGGGATTAAGGATCAGCCCCAGCATTTT; CDR3: CASSNWGIKDQPQHF
size: NA; D: NA; V: TRBV10-3; J: TRBJ2-2; DNA: TGTGCCATCAGTGAGGCAGGGCCGCGCACCGGGGAGCTGTTTTTT; CDR3: CAISEAGPRTGELFF
size: NA; D: NA; V: TRBV29-1; J: TRBJ2-1; DNA: TGCAGCGTTGTGTCGGGCTACAATGAGCAGTTCTTC; CDR3: CSVVSGYNEQFF
size: few; D: NA; V: TRBV6-1; J: TRBJ1-1; DNA: TGTGCCAGCAGTGGGGGGGACGGACTGAACACTGAAGCTTTCTTT; CDR3: CASSGGDGLNTEAFF
size: few; D: NA; V: TRBV20-1; J: TRBJ2-6; DNA: TGCAGTGCTAAGGACATCTCTGGGGCCAACGTCCTGACTTTC; CDR3: CSAKDISGANVLTF
size: few; D: NA; V: TRBV3-1; J: TRBJ1-2; DNA: TGTGCCAGCACCCAGGGTAAGGATGGCTACACCTTC; CDR3: CASTQGKDGYTF
size: NA; D: NA; V: TRBV7-9; J: TRBJ1-2; DNA: TGTGCCAGCAGCCCACAAGATGGAGACACCTTC; CDR3: CASSPQDGDTF
size: many; D: TRBD1; V: TRBV29-1; J: TRBJ2-7; DNA: TGCAGCGTTGTACTAGTGACAGGGGTCCGACTCTACGAGCAGTACTTC; CDR3: CSVVLVTGVRLYEQYF
size: few; D: NA; V: TRBV20-1; J: TRBJ2-5; DNA: TGCAGTGCTAGAAGGGGCAGTTTTCAAGAGACCCAGTACTTC; CDR3: CSARRGSFQETQYF
size: NA; D: NA; V: TRBV20-1; J: TRBJ1-2; DNA: TGCAGTGCGCTAACAGGGAATCATGGCTACACCTTC; CDR3: CSALTGNHGYTF
size: few; D: NA; V: TRBV18; J: TRBJ2-5; DNA: TGTGCCAGCTCACCAAGGACGGAGACCCAGTACTTC; CDR3: CASSPRTETQYF